This T cell receptor beta chain originates from a study of cytomegalovirus exposure and HLA in healthy donors. Study-wide findings and caveats: A few CMV-associated chains proved CMV antigen-specific in vitro. Prior analysis indicated that the majority of TCR beta V segments exhibited productivity approximately 87% or approximately 30% of the time.

Concerning this clone: What it binds is unknown.

This CDR3 region has 12 residues. CDR1 SQVTM and CDR2 ANQGSEA come from the germline V gene. V lost 5 bases to trimming and J lost 6 bases, with 11 bases between them. PCR primers comprised 60 Vbeta and 13 Jbeta primers. TCRdb's table, derived via immunoSEQ multiplex PCR, lists solely in-frame clones and lacks some. The sample has around 130,000 clones, 80% to 90% seen once. The specimen sequenced was PBMCs. The chain has TRBV29-1 and TRBJ2-4; a weak D match, TRBD2 (6 bases). The receptor's source is a man aged 50-59 years in good health and CMV-seronegative. In DNA, the CDR3 is TGCAGCGTTATGGGACTGCGAAACATTCAGTACTTC. Translated, it gives CSVMGLRNIQYF.